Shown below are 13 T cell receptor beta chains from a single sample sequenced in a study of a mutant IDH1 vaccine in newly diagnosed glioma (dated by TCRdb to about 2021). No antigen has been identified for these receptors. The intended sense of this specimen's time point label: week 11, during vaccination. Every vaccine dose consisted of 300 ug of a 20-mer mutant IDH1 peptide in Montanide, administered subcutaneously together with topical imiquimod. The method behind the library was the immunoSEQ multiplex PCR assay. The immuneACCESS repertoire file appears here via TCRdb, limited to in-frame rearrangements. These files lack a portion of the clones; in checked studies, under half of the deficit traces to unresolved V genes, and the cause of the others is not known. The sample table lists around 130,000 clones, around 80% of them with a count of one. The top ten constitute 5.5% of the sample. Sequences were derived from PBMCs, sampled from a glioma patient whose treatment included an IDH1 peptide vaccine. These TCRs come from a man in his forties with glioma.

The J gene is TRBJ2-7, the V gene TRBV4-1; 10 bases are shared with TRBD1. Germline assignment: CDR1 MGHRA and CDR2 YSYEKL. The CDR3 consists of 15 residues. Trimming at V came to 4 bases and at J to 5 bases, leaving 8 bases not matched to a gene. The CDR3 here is CASSPGTGASDEQYF. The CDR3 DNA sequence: TGCGCCAGCAGCCCTGGGACAGGGGCAAGTGACGAGCAGTACTTC.

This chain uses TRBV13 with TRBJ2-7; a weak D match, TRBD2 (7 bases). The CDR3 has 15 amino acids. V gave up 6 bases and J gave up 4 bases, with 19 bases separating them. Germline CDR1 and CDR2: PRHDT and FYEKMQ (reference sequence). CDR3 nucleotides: TGTGCCAGCAGAAGGTGGGCGGGGGCGGATTACGAGCAGTACTTC. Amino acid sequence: CASRRWAGADYEQYF.

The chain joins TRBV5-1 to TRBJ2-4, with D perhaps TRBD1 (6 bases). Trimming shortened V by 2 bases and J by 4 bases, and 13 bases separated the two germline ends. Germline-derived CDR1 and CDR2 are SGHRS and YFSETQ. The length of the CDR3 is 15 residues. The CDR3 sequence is CASSFNPGEKNIQYF. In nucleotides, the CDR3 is TGCGCCAGCAGCTTTAACCCAGGGGAAAAAAACATTCAGTACTTC.

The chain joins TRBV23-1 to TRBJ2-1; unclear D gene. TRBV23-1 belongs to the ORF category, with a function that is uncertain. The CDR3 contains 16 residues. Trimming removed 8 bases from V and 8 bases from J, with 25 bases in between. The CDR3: CASRARPRSTTDEQFF. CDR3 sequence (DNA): TGCGCCAGCCGAGCAAGACCCAGGTCTACTACAGATGAGCAGTTCTTC.

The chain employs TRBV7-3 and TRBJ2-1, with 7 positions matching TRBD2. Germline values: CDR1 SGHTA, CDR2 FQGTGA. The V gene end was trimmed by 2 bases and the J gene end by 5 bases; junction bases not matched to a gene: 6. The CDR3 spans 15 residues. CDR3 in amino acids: CASSLLAGVNNEQFF. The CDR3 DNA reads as TGTGCCAGCAGCTTACTTGCGGGAGTAAACAATGAGCAGTTCTTC.

In DNA, the CDR3 is TGTGCCATCAGTGACGTCCATCTCACTGAAGCTTTCTTT. Its translation: CAISDVHLTEAFF. The chain is built from TRBV10-3 and TRBJ1-1, with unresolved D. Germline V gives CDR1 ENHRY, CDR2 SYGVKD. The V and J ends lost 3 bases and 4 bases respectively, with 9 bases between them. There are 13 residues in the CDR3.

The CDR3 DNA reads TGTGCCAGCTCAGTGGGGGGGAACACTGAAGCTTTCTTT. Translating it yields CASSVGGNTEAFF. The gene calls are TRBV18 and TRBJ1-1, with D tentatively TRBD1 (5 bases). The V gene lost 5 bases and the J gene lost 1 base, with 8 bases spanning the gap. Germline V lookup: CDR1 KGHSH, CDR2 LQKENI. The CDR3 extends over 13 amino acids.

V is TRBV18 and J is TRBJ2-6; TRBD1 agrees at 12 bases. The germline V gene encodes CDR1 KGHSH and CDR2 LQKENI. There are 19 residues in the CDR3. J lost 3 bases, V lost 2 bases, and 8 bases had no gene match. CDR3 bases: TGTGCCAGCTCACCAGCGTACGGGACAGGGGGCCGTGGGGCCAACGTCCTGACTTTC. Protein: CASSPAYGTGGRGANVLTF.

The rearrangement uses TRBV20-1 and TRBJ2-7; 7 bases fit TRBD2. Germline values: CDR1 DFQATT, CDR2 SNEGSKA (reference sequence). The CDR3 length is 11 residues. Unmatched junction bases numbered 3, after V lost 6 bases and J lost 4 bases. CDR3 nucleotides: TGCAGTGCCTGGGGGGGGTACGAGCAGTACTTC. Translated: CSAWGGYEQYF.

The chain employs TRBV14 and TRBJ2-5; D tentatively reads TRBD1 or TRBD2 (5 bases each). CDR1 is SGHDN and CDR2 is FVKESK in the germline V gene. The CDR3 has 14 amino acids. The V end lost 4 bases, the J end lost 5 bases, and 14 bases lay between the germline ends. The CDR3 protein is CASSRFRDGETQYF. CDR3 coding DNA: TGTGCCAGCAGCCGATTCCGGGACGGGGAGACCCAGTACTTC.

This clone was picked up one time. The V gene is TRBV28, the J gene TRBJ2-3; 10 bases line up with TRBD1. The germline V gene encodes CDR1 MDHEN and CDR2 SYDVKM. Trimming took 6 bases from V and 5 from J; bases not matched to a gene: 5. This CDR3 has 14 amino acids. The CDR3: CASRRTGGEDTQYF. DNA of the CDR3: TGTGCCAGCAGACGGACAGGGGGGGAAGATACGCAGTATTTT.

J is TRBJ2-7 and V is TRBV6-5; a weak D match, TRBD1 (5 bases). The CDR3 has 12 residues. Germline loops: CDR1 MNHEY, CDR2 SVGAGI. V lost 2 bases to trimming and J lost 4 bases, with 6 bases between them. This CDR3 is CASSYGHYEQYF. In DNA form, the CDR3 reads TGTGCCAGCAGTTACGGACATTACGAGCAGTACTTC.

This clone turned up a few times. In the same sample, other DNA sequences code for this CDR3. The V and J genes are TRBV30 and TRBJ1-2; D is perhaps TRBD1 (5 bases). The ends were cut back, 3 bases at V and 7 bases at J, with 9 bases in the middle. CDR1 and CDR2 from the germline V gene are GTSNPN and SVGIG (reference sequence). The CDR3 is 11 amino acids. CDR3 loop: CAWSPRGGYTF. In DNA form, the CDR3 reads TGTGCCTGGAGCCCGAGGGGTGGCTACACCTTC. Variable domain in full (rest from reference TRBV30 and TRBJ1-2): SQTIHQWPATLVQPVGSPLSLECTVEGTSNPNLYWYRQAAGRGLQLLFYSVGIGQISSEVPQNLSASRPQDRQFILSSKKLLLSDSGFYLCAWSPRGGYTFGSGTRLTVV.